This T cell receptor beta chain is from a study of T cell responses to AZD1222 COVID-19 vaccine. The wider study: The analysis combined second doses at about 4 or about 12 weeks.

Sequenced by immunoSEQ multiplex PCR; TCRdb stores in-frame clones only, minus some. This sample carries fewer than 250,000 clones, approximately 92% of them seen once, and the ten largest clones take over 1%. The germline gives CDR1 MNHNS, CDR2 SASEGT. The V and J ends lost 2 bases and 7 bases respectively, with 15 bases between them. The CDR3 extends over 15 amino acids. Remarks on this clone: Its target is not known.

Study-level findings and limits: Baseline serology detected seropositivity in only six AZD1222 recipients. With two AZD1222 doses given, Spike-specific TCR breadth and depth both rose. Repertoires were obtained solely post-peak T cell response.

This specimen was peripheral blood, taken on day 0 of AZD1222 vaccination. The rearrangement joins TRBV6-1 to TRBJ1-5; possible D gene TRBD1, 5 bases. The source is an adult in good health. The CDR3 protein is CASSEIGQRRQPQHF. As DNA, the CDR3 is TGTGCCAGCAGTGAAATCGGACAACGGCGACAGCCCCAGCATTTT.